Detailed here is one T cell receptor beta chain. Its antigen is currently unknown. Use of 60 Vbeta and 13 Jbeta primers characterized the PCR. As originally analysed: Later reanalysis found approximately 76 million unique TCR beta chains, some 10 million of them shared. TCRdb keeps only in-frame clones here, not all; method: immunoSEQ multiplex PCR. That table furnishes V, J and clone size, whereas the DNA furnished D and trimming. In the table there are roughly 120,000 clones, 70% to 80% of which are singletons. The CDR3 totals 14 residues. Germline CDR1 SNHLY, CDR2 FYNNEI. Trimming took off 6 bases at V and 9 bases at J, with 15 bases between the two ends. The sample comes from a study of cytomegalovirus exposure and HLA in healthy donors. Points from the study as a whole: In vitro testing confirmed a few CMV-associated chains as specific for CMV antigens. Across donors, most TCRs were seen rarely, yet some public ones were widespread.

Material: PBMCs. V is TRBV2 and J is TRBJ1-6; D ambiguous. The receptor was isolated from a middle-aged man in good health and CMV-seronegative. DNA of the CDR3: TGTGCCAGCAGGCGTACTTTCCTTTCTTCACCCCTCCACTTT. Translated: CASRRTFLSSPLHF.